The T cell receptor (beta chain) described here comes from a study of cytomegalovirus exposure and HLA in healthy donors. Study conclusions and caveats: Productive rates of about 87% or about 30% were seen for most TCR beta V segments in an earlier analysis. Later analysis identified a missense DCLRE1C variant that was linked to TCR beta V- and J-gene trimming.

The PCR employed 60 Vbeta primers together with 13 Jbeta primers. Clones were sequenced by immunoSEQ multiplex PCR, and TCRdb holds only the in-frame ones, with some missing. In the table there are 100,000 to 150,000 clones, roughly 78% of which are singletons. This clone turned up a few times. Its antigen is undetermined. The junction departs from the called germline gene at one end, perhaps through a read error. CDR1 and CDR2 (germline): LGHNA, YSLEER. The CDR3 consists of 14 residues. The chain couples TRBV4-3 to TRBJ2-4; TRBD1 agrees at 7 bases. The clonotype comes from a middle-aged woman in good health and CMV-seronegative. The sample comprised PBMCs. CDR3 nucleotide sequence: TGCGCCAGCAGCCAAGATACGGACAGGAACAGTCAGTACTTC. It specifies CASSQDTDRNSQYF.